This T cell receptor (beta chain) was captured in a study of CD8 T cells in ankylosing spondylitis. In germline, CDR1 is SQVTM, CDR2 ANQGSEA. The V end was cut by 7 bases, the J end by 6 bases, with 10 bases between. This CDR3 contains 11 residues. Findings and caveats of the study: Some motif variants had been reported before (in reactive arthritis synovial fluid and blood).

From the 5' RACE reads, TCRdb called clonotypes with MiXCR, one entry per CDR3 protein. Of roughly 160,000 distinct CDR3 sequences in the sample, approximately 10% were seen once. Concerning this clonotype itself: Its antigen is undetermined.

J is TRBJ2-1 and V is TRBV29-1; a possible D gene is TRBD1 (5 bases). This receptor was taken from a male donor with ankylosing spondylitis or in good health (not recorded which). Sequenced sample: blood, either unsorted or a sorted T cell fraction (not recorded which). The CDR3 reads CSASGPNEQFF. As DNA, the CDR3 is TGCAGCGCCTCAGGGCCCAATGAGCAGTTCTTC.